This T cell receptor beta chain was captured by sequencing in a study of T cells expressing NK-cell markers. Germline CDR1 reads LGHNA; CDR2 reads YSLEER. This CDR3 is 15 amino acids long. UMIs accompanied the 5'RACE template switching by which TCR beta cDNA was made. TCRdb derives one entry per CDR3 protein from the 5' RACE reads, leaving out DNA. This sample's clone table lists roughly 430,000 distinct CDR3 sequences. This rearrangement joins TRBV4-3 to TRBJ2-7; with no DNA, the TCRdb D assignment of TRBD2 cannot be verified. Sequencing was done on a sample of blood T cells: a sorted CD56 or NKG2C T cell subset, CD4+ or CD8+ T cells, or bulk PBMC T cells (not recorded which). This clonotype was sampled from a woman between 18 and 70 years old in good health. This CDR3 reads CASSQDEAGAYEQYF.